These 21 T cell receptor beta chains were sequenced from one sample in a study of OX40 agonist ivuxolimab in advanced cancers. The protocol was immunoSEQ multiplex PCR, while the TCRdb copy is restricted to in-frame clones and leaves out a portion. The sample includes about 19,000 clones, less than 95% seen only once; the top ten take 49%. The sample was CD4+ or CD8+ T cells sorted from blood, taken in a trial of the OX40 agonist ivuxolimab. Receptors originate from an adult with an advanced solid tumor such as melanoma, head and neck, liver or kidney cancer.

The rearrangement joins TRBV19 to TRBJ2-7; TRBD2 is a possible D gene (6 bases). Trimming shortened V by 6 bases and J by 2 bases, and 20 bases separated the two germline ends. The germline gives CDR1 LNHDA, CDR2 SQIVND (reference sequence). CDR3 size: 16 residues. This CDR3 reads CASSHPYGSDPYEQYF. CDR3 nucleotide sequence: TGTGCCAGTAGCCACCCTTACGGGAGCGATCCCTACGAGCAGTACTTC.

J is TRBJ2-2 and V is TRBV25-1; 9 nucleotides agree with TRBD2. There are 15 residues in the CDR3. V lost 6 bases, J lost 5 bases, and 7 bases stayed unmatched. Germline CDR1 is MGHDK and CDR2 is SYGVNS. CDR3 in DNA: TGTGCCAGCAGCTTCAGCGGGGGGAGGACCGGGGAGCTGTTTTTT. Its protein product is CASSFSGGRTGELFF.

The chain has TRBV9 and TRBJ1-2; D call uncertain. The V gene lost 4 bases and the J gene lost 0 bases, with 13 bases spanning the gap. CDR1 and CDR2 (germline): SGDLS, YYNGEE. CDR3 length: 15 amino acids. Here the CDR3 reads CASSPTSGPNYGYTF. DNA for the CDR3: TGTGCCAGCAGCCCAACCAGCGGCCCTAACTATGGCTACACCTTC.

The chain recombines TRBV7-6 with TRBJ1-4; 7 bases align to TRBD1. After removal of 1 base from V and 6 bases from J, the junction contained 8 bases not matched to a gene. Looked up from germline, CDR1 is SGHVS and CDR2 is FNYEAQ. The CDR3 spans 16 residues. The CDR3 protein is CASSLEETGRDEKLFF. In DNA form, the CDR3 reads TGTGCCAGCAGCTTAGAGGAGACAGGGCGAGATGAAAAACTGTTTTTT.

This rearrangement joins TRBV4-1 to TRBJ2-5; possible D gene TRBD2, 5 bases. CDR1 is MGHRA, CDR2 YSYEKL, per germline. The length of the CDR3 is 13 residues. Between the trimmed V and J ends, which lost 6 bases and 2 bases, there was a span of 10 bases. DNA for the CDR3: TGCGCCAGCAGAGCGGAGACTCAAGAGACCCAGTACTTC. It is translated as CASRAETQETQYF.

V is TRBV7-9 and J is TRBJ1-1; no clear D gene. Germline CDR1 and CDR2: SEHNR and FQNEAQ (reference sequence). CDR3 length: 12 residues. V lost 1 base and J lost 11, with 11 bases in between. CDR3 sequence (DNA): TGTGCCAGCAGCTTAGGGGATGCGGGTGCTTTCTTT. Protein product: CASSLGDAGAFF. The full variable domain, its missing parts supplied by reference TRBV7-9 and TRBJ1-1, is DTGVSQNPRHKITKRGQNVTFRCDPISEHNRLYWYRQTLGQGPEFLTYFQNEAQLEKSRLLSDRFSAERPKGSFSTLEIQRTEQGDSAMYLCASSLGDAGAFFGQGTRLTVV.

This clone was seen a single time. DNA of the CDR3: TGTGCCAGCAGCTTAGCCGGGAGGGTCCCCAATGAGCAGTTCTTC. Its translation is CASSLAGRVPNEQFF. The V gene is TRBV7-9, the J gene TRBJ2-1; 8 bases match TRBD2. V was clipped by 0 bases and J by 6 bases; unmatched bases: 4. CDR3 length: 15 residues. Per germline, CDR1 SEHNR and CDR2 FQNEAQ (reference sequence).

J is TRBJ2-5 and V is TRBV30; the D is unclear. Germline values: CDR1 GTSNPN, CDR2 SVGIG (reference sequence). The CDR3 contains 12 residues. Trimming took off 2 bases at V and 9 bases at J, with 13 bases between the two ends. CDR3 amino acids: CAWSIGAEAQYF. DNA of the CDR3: TGTGCCTGGAGTATTGGAGCCGAGGCCCAGTACTTC.

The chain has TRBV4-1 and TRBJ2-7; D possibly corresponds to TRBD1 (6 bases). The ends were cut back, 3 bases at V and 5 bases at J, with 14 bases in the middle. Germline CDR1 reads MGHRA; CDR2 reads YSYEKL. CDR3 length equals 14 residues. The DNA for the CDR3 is TGCGCCAGCAGCCAGCACACAGGGAGCGACGAGCAGTACTTC. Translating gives CASSQHTGSDEQYF.

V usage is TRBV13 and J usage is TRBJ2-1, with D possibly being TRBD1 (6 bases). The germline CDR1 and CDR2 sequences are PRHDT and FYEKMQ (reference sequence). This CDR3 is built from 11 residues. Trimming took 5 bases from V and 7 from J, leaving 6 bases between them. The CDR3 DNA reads TGTGCCAGCAGCCAGGGGAATGAGCAGTTCTTC. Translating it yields CASSQGNEQFF.

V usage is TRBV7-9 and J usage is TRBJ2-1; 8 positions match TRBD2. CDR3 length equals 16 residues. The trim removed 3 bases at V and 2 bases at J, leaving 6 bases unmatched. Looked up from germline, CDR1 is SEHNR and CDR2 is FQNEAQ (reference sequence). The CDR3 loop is CASSLAGGRTYNEQFF. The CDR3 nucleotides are TGTGCCAGCAGCTTGGCGGGGGGAAGGACCTACAATGAGCAGTTCTTC.

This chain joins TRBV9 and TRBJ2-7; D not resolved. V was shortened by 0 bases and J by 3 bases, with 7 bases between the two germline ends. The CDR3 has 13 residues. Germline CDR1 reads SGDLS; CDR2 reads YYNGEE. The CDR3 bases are TGTGCCAGCAGCGTAGAGTTGGGCTACGAGCAGTACTTC. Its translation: CASSVELGYEQYF.

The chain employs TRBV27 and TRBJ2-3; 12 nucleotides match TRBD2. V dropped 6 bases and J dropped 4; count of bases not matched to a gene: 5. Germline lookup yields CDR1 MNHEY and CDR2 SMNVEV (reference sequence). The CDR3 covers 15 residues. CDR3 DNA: TGTGCCAGCAGCCTGACTAGCGGGAGTTCAGATACGCAGTATTTT. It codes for CASSLTSGSSDTQYF.

DNA of the CDR3: TGCAGCGTTGAGCGGGAGCAGGGCGAGCAGTACTTC. Protein sequence: CSVEREQGEQYF. This sequence joins TRBV29-1 and TRBJ2-7; 7 bases fit TRBD2. The CDR3 totals 12 residues. Germline V gene lookup returns CDR1 SQVTM and CDR2 ANQGSEA. Trimming cost V 3 bases and J 6 bases; bases outside gene matches: 5.

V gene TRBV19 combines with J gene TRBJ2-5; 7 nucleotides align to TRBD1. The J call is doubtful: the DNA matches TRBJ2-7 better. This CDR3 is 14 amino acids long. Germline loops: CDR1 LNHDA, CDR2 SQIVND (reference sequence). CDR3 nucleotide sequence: TGTGCCAGTAGTATCGGGACAGTTCCCTACGAGCAGTACTTC. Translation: CASSIGTVPYEQYF.

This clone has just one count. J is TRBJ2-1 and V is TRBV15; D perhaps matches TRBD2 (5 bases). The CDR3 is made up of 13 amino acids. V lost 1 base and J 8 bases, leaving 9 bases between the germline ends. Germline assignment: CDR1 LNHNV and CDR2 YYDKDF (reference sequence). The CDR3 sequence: CATSRVTGYEQFF. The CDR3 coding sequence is TGTGCCACCAGCAGAGTCACGGGATATGAGCAGTTCTTC.

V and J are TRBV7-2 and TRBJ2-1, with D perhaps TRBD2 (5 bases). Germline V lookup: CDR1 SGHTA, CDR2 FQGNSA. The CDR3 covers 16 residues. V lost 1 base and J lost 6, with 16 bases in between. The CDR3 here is CASSLVTAGGGNEQFF. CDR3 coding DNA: TGTGCCAGCAGCTTAGTAACCGCAGGTGGAGGCAATGAGCAGTTCTTC.

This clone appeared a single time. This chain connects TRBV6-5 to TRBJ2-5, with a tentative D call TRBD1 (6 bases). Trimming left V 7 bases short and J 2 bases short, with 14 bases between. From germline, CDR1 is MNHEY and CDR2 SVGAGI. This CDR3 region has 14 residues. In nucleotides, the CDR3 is TGTGCCAGCAAACCACAGGGCGTACAAGAGACCCAGTACTTC. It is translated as CASKPQGVQETQYF.

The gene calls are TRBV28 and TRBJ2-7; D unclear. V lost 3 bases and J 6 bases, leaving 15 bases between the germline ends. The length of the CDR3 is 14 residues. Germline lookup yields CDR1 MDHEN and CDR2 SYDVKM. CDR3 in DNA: TGTGCCAGCAGTTTTCAGCGCTCGCCGATCGAGCAGTACTTC. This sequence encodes CASSFQRSPIEQYF.

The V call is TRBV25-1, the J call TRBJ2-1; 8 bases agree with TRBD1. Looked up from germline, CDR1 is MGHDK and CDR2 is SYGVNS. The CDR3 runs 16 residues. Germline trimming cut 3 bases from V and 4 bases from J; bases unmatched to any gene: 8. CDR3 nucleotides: TGTGCCAGCAGTGATCCCTCCAGGGGGCCGTACAATGAGCAGTTCTTC. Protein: CASSDPSRGPYNEQFF.

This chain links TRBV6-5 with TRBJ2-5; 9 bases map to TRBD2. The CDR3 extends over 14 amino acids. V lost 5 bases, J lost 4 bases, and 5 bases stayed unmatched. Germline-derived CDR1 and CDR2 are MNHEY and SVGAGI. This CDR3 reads CASSGGGRVETQYF. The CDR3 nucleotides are TGTGCCAGCAGTGGGGGCGGGAGGGTAGAGACCCAGTACTTC.